This T cell receptor (beta chain) was recovered during a study of graft-versus-host responses after intestinal transplantation. Looking at the study overall: Each recipient received anti-thymocyte globulin induction, then tacrolimus and steroids for 3 to 4 years. General study findings and limits: Graft-versus-host to host-versus-graft clonal ratios in allografts were high in patients with graft-donor T cell macrochimerism. Early post-transplant HvG declines were associated with peak circulating GvH clone levels.

In its sample, this clone was seen once. Its antigen is not known. This CDR3 contains 15 residues. The V and J ends lost 5 bases and 7 bases, in that order; junction bases with no gene match: 5. The germline V gene encodes CDR1 SGHNT and CDR2 YENEEA. The table came from immunoSEQ multiplex PCR; TCRdb's copy has only in-frame clones and leaves some out. The sample has tens of thousands of clones; approximately 93% are singletons. The TCR originated in a human donor who was the organ donor for an intestinal transplant. V gene TRBV11-3 combines with J gene TRBJ2-1; 13 bases fit TRBD2. Specimen: unstimulated CD8+ T cells sorted from spleen or lymph node cells, collected before transplant. The CDR3 reads CASSPRTSGSNEQFF. The CDR3, as DNA: TGTGCCAGCAGCCCCCGGACTAGCGGGAGTAATGAGCAGTTCTTC.